Below, one T cell receptor beta chain is given with its context. Its matching antigen is unknown. The CDR3 consists of 15 residues. CDR1 is MNHNY and CDR2 is SVGAGI in the germline V gene (reference sequence). V lost 6 bases and J lost 0, with 12 bases in between. The data originate from a study of OX40 agonist ivuxolimab in advanced cancers. In the study overall: The treatment was a fully human IgG2 OX40 agonist, ivuxolimab. General study findings and limits: What antigens the expanded peripheral T cells recognized was never established. At doses 0.1 to 3.0 mg/kg, CD4+ and CD8+ clones expanded. The mean number of expanded clones was higher in CD8+ T cells than in CD4+.

Clones were read by immunoSEQ multiplex PCR, and TCRdb kept only the in-frame ones, dropping some. The sample lists over 65,000 clones; approximately 85% were seen once. The chain couples TRBV6-6 to TRBJ2-1; maybe TRBD2 (6 bases). The TCR comes from an adult with an advanced solid tumor such as melanoma, head and neck, liver or kidney cancer. The sample consisted of CD4+ or CD8+ T cells sorted from blood, taken in a trial of the OX40 agonist ivuxolimab. As DNA, the CDR3 is TGTGCCAGCAGCCTGGAGGGGAGCTCCTACAATGAGCAGTTCTTC. Encoded protein: CASSLEGSSYNEQFF.